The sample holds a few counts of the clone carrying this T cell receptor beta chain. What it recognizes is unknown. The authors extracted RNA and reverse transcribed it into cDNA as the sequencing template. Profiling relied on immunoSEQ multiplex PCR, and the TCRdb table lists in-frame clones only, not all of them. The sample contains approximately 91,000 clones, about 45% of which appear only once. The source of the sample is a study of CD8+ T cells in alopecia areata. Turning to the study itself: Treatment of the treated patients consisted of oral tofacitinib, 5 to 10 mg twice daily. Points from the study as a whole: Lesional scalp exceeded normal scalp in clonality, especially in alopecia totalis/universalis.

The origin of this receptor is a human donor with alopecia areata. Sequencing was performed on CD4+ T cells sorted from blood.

CDR3 loop: CSVSSRAGGELFF. The CDR3 nucleotides read TGCAGCGTCTCGAGCAGGGCTGGCGGGGAGCTGTTTTTT. This chain links TRBV29-1 with TRBJ2-2; weak D call: TRBD1 (5 bases). V shed 6 bases and J shed 7 bases, with 15 bases lying between them. This CDR3 is 13 amino acids long. Looked up from germline, CDR1 is SQVTM and CDR2 is ANQGSEA.